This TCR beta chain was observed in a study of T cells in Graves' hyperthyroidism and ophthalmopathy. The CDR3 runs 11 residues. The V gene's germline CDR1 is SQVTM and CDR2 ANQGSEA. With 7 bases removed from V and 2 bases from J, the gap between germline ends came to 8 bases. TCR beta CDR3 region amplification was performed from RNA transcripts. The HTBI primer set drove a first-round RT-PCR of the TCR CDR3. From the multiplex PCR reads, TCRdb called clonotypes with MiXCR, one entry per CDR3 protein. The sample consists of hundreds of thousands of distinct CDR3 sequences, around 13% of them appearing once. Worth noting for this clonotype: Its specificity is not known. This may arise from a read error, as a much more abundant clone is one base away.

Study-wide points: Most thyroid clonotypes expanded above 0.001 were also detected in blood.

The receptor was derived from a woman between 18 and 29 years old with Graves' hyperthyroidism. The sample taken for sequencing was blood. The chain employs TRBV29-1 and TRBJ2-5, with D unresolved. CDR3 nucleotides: TGCAGCGCTGTGGGGCAAGAGACCCAGTACTTC. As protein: CSAVGQETQYF.